This T cell receptor (beta chain) came from a study of blood T cell repertoires in COVID-19. The overall study: PBMCs, B-cell-depleted T cells, or T cells were the source of the cDNA or gDNA that made up the material.

The protocol was immunoSEQ multiplex PCR, while the TCRdb copy is restricted to in-frame clones and leaves out a portion. Of 250,000 to 300,000 clones listed, 86% are singletons. This CDR3 has 13 amino acids. The germline V gene encodes CDR1 MNHEY and CDR2 SVGAGI. Trimming took 8 bases from V and 7 from J, leaving 12 bases between them. This clonotype was obtained from a man aged 18-30 years with active or convalescent COVID-19. Sequencing used peripheral blood. The chain joins TRBV6-5 to TRBJ1-6, with D hard to call. CDR3 sequence reads: CASGKLPNSPLHF. In DNA, the CDR3 is TGTGCCAGCGGTAAACTCCCAAATTCACCCCTCCACTTT.